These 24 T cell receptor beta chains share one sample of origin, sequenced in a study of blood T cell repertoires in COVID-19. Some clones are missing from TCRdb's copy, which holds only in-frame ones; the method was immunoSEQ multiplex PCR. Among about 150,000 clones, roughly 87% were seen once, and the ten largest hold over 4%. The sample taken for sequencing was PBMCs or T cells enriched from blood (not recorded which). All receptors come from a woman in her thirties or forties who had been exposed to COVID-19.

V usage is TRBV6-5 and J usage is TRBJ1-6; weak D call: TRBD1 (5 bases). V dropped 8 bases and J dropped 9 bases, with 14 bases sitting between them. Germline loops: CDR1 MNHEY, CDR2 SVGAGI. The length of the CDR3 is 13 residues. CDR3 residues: CASEVRARSPLHF. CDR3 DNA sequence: TGTGCCAGCGAGGTCAGGGCTCGTTCACCCCTCCACTTT.

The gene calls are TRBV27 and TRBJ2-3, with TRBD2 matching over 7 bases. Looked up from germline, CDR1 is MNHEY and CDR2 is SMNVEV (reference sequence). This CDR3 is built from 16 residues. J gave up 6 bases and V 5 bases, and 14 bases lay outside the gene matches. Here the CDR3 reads CASSGNQQTSSDTQYF. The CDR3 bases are TGTGCCAGCAGTGGCAACCAGCAGACTAGCTCTGATACGCAGTATTTT.

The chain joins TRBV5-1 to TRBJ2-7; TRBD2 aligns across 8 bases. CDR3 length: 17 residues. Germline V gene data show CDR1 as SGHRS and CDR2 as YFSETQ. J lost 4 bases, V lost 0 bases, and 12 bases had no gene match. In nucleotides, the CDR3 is TGCGCCAGCAGCTTGGGGATGTGGGAGGGGACTAGGTACGAGCAGTACTTC. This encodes CASSLGMWEGTRYEQYF.

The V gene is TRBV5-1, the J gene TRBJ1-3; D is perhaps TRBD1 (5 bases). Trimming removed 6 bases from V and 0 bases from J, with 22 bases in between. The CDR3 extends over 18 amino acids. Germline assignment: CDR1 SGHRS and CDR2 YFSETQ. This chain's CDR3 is CASKSSHGALGSGNTIYF. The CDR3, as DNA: TGCGCCAGCAAGTCCAGCCATGGGGCTTTAGGCTCTGGAAACACCATATATTTT.

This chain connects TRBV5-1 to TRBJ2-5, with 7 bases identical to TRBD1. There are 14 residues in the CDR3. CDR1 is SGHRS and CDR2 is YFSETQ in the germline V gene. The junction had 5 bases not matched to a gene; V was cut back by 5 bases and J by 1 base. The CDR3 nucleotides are TGCGCCAGCAGTCGACAGGGCGGCCAAGAGACCCAGTACTTC. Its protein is CASSRQGGQETQYF.

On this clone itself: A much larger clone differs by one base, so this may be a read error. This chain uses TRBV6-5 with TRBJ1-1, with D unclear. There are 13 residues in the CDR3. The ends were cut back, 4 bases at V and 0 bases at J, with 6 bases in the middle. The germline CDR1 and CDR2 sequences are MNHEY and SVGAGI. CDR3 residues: CASSSQVNTEAFF. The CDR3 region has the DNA TGTGCCAGCAGTTCCCAGGTGAACACTGAAGCTTTCTTT.

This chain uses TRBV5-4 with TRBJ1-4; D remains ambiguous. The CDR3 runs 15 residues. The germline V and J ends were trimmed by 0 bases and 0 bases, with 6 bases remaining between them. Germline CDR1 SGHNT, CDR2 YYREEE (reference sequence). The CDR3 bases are TGTGCCAGCAGCTTGGGCGCCTCAACTAATGAAAAACTGTTTTTT. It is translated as CASSLGASTNEKLFF.

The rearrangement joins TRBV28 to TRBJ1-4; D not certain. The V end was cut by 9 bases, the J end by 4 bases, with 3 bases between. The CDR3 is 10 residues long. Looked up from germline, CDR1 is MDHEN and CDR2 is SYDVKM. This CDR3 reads CASLNEKLFF. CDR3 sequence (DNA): TGTGCCAGTCTTAATGAAAAACTGTTTTTT.

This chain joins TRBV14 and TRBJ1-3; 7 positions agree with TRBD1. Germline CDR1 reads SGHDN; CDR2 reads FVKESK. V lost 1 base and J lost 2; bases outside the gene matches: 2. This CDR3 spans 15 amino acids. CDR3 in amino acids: CASSQGTGAGNTIYF. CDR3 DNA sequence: TGTGCCAGCAGCCAAGGAACAGGGGCTGGAAACACCATATATTTT.

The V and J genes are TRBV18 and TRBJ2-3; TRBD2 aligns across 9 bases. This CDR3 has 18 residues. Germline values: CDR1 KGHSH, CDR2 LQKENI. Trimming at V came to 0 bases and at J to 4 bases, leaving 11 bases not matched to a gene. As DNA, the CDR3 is TGTGCCAGCTCACCACCGATGTTCGGGACTAGCCCAGCAGATACGCAGTATTTT. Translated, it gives CASSPPMFGTSPADTQYF.

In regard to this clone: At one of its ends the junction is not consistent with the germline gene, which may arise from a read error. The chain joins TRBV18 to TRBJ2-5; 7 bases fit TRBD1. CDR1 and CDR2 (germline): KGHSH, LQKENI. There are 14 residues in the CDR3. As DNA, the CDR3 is TGTGCCAGCTCACGGGACAGTATATCAGAGAGCCAGTACTTC. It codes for CASSRDSISESQYF. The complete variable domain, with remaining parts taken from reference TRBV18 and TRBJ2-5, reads NAGVMQNPRHLVRRRGQEARLRCSPMKGHSHVYWYRQLPEEGLKFMVYLQKENIIDESGMPKERFSAEFPKEGPSILRIQQVVRGDSAAYFCASSRDSISESQYFGPGTRLLVL.

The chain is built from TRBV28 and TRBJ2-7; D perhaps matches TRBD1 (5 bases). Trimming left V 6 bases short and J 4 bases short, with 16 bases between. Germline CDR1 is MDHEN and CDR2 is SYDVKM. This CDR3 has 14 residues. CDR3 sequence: CASRDPRARYEQYF. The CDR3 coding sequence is TGTGCCAGCAGGGACCCCAGGGCTAGGTACGAGCAGTACTTC. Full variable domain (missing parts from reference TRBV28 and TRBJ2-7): DVKVTQSSRYLVKRTGEKVFLECVQDMDHENMFWYRQDPGLGLRLIYFSYDVKMKEKGDIPEGYSVSREKKERFSLILESASTNQTSMYLCASRDPRARYEQYFGPGTRLTVT.

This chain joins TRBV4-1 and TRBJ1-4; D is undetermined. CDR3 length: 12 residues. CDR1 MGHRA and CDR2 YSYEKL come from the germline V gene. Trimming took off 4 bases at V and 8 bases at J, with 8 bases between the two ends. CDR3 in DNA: TGCGCCAGCAGCCCGGAGCTCGAAAAACTGTTTTTT. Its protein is CASSPELEKLFF.

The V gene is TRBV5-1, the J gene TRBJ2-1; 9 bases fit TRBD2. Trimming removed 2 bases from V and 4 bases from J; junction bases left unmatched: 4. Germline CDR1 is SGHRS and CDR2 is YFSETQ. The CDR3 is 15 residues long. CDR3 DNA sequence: TGCGCCAGCAGCTTAGGACTAGCGAGATACAATGAGCAGTTCTTC. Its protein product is CASSLGLARYNEQFF.

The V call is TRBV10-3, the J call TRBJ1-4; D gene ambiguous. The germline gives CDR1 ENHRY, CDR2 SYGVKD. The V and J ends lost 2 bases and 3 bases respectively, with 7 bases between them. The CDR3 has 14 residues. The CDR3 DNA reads TGTGCCATCAGTGAGCGGGAGGCTAATGAAAAACTGTTTTTT. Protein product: CAISEREANEKLFF.

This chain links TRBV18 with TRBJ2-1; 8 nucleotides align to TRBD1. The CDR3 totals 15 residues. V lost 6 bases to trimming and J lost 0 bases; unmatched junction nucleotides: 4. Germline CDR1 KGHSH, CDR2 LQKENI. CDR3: CASSPGGGSYNEQFF. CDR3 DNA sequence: TGTGCCAGCTCCCCAGGGGGCGGCTCCTACAATGAGCAGTTCTTC.

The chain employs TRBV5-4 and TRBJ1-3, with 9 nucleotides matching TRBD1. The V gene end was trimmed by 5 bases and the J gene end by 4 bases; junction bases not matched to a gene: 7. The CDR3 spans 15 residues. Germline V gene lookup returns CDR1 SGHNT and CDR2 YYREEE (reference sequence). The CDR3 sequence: CASSLNRGRGNTIYF. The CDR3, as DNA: TGTGCCAGCAGTCTCAACAGGGGGCGCGGAAACACCATATATTTT.

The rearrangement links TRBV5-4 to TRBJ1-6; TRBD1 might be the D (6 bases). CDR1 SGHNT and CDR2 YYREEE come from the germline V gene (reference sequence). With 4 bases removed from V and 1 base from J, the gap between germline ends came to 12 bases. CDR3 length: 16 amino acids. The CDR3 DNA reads TGTGCCAGCAGCCTGTCAGGGGTTTCCTATAATTCACCCCTCCACTTT. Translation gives CASSLSGVSYNSPLHF.

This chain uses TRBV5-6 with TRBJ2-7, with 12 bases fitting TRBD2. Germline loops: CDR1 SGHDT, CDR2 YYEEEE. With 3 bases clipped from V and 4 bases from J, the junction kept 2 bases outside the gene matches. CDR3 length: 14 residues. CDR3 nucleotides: TGTGCCAGCAGCTCGACTAGCGGGAGTTACGAGCAGTACTTC. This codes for CASSSTSGSYEQYF.

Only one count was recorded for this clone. CDR3 nucleotide sequence: TGTGCCAGCAGTTCATCGGGCGGGGCATCCTACGAGCAGTACTTC. Protein sequence: CASSSSGGASYEQYF. The J gene is TRBJ2-7, the V gene TRBV11-2; D might be TRBD2 (6 bases). Germline CDR1 and CDR2: SGHAT and FQNNGV. This CDR3 contains 15 residues. Trimming took off 6 bases at V and 1 base at J, with 16 bases between the two ends.

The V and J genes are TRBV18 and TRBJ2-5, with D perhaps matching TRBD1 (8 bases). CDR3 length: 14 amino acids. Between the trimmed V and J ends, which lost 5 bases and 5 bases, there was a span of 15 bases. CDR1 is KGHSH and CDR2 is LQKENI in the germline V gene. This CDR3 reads CASSSSQGGETQYF. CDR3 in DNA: TGTGCCAGCTCATCTTCACAGGGGGGGGAGACCCAGTACTTC.

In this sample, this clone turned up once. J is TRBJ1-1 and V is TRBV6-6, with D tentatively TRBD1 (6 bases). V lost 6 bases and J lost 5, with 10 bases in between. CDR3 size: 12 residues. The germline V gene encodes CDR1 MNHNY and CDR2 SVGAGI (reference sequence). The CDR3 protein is CASSQTGTEAFF. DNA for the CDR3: TGTGCCAGCAGCCAGACAGGTACTGAAGCTTTCTTT.

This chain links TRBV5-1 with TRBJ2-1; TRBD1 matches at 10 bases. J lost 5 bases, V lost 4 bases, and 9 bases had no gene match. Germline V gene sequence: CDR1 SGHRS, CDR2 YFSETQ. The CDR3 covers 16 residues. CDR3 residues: CASSPLRGTGDNEQFF. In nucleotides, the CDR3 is TGCGCCAGCAGCCCCCTAAGGGGGACAGGGGACAATGAGCAGTTCTTC.

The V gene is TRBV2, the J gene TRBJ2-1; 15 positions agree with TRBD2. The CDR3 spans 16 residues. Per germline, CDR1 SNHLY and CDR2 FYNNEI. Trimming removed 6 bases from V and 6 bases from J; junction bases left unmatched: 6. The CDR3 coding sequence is TGTGCCAGCAGCGCGGGACTAGCGGGAGGTCCCAATGAGCAGTTCTTC. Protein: CASSAGLAGGPNEQFF.